The following is a T cell receptor beta chain sequence with its context. The data derive from a study of blood T cell repertoires in COVID-19. Background on the study: PBMCs, B-cell-depleted T cells, or T cells provided the cDNA or gDNA that made up the material.

Authors' methods: Estimation of nucleated cell counts was performed using reference gene primer amplification. Profiling relied on immunoSEQ multiplex PCR, and the TCRdb table lists in-frame clones only, not all of them. From that table come the V and J calls and clone size; the DNA was used to work out D and trimming. Found here are 120,000 or so clones, over 85% of them singletons; the top ten hold 4% to 5%. Germline trimming cut 7 bases from V and 9 bases from J; bases unmatched to any gene: 12. The CDR3 sequence is 15 residues long. The germline V gene encodes CDR1 SGHTA and CDR2 FQGNSA. The J gene is TRBJ1-6, the V gene TRBV7-2, with 7 bases aligning to TRBD1. The sample taken for sequencing was peripheral blood. The clonotype comes from a man in his fifties or sixties with COVID-19, enrolled during active disease. The CDR3 DNA follows: TGTGCCAGCACCGGGGGGGACAGCATTTCTTCACCCCTCCACTTT. It translates to CASTGGDSISSPLHF. Full variable domain (remainder filled in from reference TRBV7-2 and TRBJ1-6): GAGVSQSPSNKVTEKGKDVELRCDPISGHTALYWYRQSLGQGLEFLIYFQGNSAPDKSGLPSDRFSAERTGGSVSTLTIQRTQQEDSAVYLCASTGGDSISSPLHFGNGTRLTVT.